The TCR beta chain under discussion was sequenced for a study of cytomegalovirus exposure and HLA in healthy donors. Study-level points and caveats: Some highly shared sequence variants likely arose as a pipeline artifact.

A word on this clone: As yet, its antigen is unknown.

The donors (healthy individuals) were bone marrow donors. It was with 60 Vbeta and 13 Jbeta primers that the PCR ran. Clones were read by immunoSEQ multiplex PCR, and TCRdb kept only the in-frame ones, dropping some. The table shows about 130,000 clones, with roughly 74% occurring only once. The CDR3 contains 13 residues. Trimming cost V 5 bases and J 7 bases, with 14 bases left between them. The germline V gene has CDR1 SGHVS and CDR2 FQNEAQ. The rearrangement links TRBV7-8 to TRBJ1-2; possibly TRBD1 for D (6 bases). The receptor's source is a woman aged 45-59 years in good health and CMV-seropositive. The sample taken for sequencing was PBMCs. The CDR3: CASSLTGNVGYTF. The CDR3 DNA follows: TGTGCCAGCAGCCTTACAGGGAACGTTGGCTACACCTTC.